The clone carrying this TCR beta chain has only a few counts. Study processing details: Reference gene primers were amplified, and this amplification served to estimate nucleated cell counts. Produced via immunoSEQ multiplex PCR; TCRdb's table is partial and in-frame only. V and J calls and clone size are those listed in that table; D and trimming were worked out from the DNA. Seen here are under 15,000 clones, around 74% observed once, and the top ten hold 35% to 50%. Trimming cost V 1 base and J 3 bases, with 10 bases left between them. The CDR3 sequence is 14 residues long. CDR1 SGHDT and CDR2 YYEEEE come from the germline V gene. This entry comes from a study of blood T cell repertoires in COVID-19. On the study more broadly: Specimens from acute and convalescent COVID-19 originated in the United States, Italy and Spain. Sources were T cells, B-cell-depleted T cells, or PBMCs; the material itself was cDNA or gDNA.

Source material: peripheral blood. The sequence came from a woman older than 75 with acute or convalescent COVID-19. The genes are TRBV5-6 and TRBJ2-5, with D possibly being TRBD1 (5 bases). The CDR3 DNA reads TGTGCCAGCAGCTTGATCAGGGATAAAGAGACCCAGTACTTC. Amino acids: CASSLIRDKETQYF.